The 25 T cell receptor beta chains below were found in one sample sequenced in a study of regulatory T cells in long-lasting Graves disease. Sequencing libraries for TCR beta were prepared with iRepertoire HTBI primers and Arm-PCR of CDR3 regions. One entry per CDR3 protein, called by TCRdb with MiXCR from the multiplex PCR reads. The sample comprises about 450,000 distinct CDR3 sequences, over 15% of which are singletons, and over 8.5% rests with the top ten. The time point denotes: newly diagnosed GD, antithyroid drugs for less than 3 months. Scientists built the TCR library using RNA that was extracted from PBMCs. These sequences were also reported in another study, on T cells in Graves' hyperthyroidism and ophthalmopathy.

Material: peripheral blood mononuclear cells (PBMCs), obtained at new diagnosis, from a patient treated with antithyroid drugs. These receptors originate from a woman aged 25 to 39 with Graves disease.

This clonotype showed up just once. One base away lies a much larger clone, so this may be a sequencing read error. J is TRBJ2-2 and V is TRBV11-2, with D possibly being TRBD1 or TRBD2 (5 bases each). Germline CDR1 is SGHAT and CDR2 is FQNNGV. The length of the CDR3 is 11 residues. Here the CDR3 DNA reads TGTGCCAGCAGCCGTCAAGGGGAGCGGTTTTTT. The encoded protein is CASSRQGERFF.

The sample holds a few counts of this clonotype. This chain joins TRBV28 and TRBJ1-2; D is perhaps TRBD1 (6 bases). The CDR3 spans 12 residues. The germline V gene encodes CDR1 MDHEN and CDR2 SYDVKM. V was clipped by 8 bases and J by 7 bases, with 14 bases between them. The CDR3 DNA reads TGTGCCAGCGCAAATGGGGGGCGTGGCTACACCTTC. Its translation: CASANGGRGYTF.

A remark on this clonotype: Being one base from a much bigger clone, this may be a read error. The J gene is TRBJ1-2, the V gene TRBV6-1; no definite D call. Between the trimmed V and J ends, which lost 6 bases and 4 bases, there was a span of 15 bases. Germline CDR1 is MNHNS and CDR2 is SASEGT. The CDR3 has 14 amino acids. CDR3 sequence reads: CASSLGRNTYGYTF. In nucleotides, the CDR3 is TGTGCCAGCAGCCTCGGACGGAATACCTATGGCTACACCTTC.

V and J are TRBV6-5 and TRBJ2-3, with D hard to call. CDR3 length: 17 amino acids. Looked up from germline, CDR1 is MNHEY and CDR2 is SVGAGI. V dropped 0 bases and J dropped 0 bases, with 13 bases sitting between them. CDR3 DNA sequence: TGTGCCAGCAGTTACTCGCTTCGGAAGGGTAGCACAGATACGCAGTATTTT. This translates into CASSYSLRKGSTDTQYF.

This sequence joins TRBV12-3 or TRBV12-4 and TRBJ2-2, with D perhaps matching TRBD2 (7 bases). The CDR3 totals 15 residues. The V and J ends lost 8 bases and 6 bases respectively, with 19 bases between them. The CDR3 coding sequence is TGTGCCAGCTCCAAGGGGGGGAGAGGGGCCGGGGAGCTGTTTTTT. Encoded protein: CASSKGGRGAGELFF.

This clonotype was observed at least ten times. The V gene is TRBV20-1, the J gene TRBJ2-7, with a weak D call TRBD2 (5 bases). Trimming cost V 3 bases and J 4 bases, with 10 bases left between them. The length of the CDR3 is 12 residues. Germline lookup yields CDR1 DFQATT and CDR2 SNEGSKA (reference sequence). CDR3 DNA sequence: TGCAGTGCTAGCGGAGGTACTTACGAGCAGTACTTC. This gives the protein CSASGGTYEQYF.

This clonotype was seen many times. The chain joins TRBV18 to TRBJ1-1; no firm D call. Trimming left V 1 base short and J 0 bases short, with 6 bases between. The CDR3 covers 14 residues. The germline gives CDR1 KGHSH, CDR2 LQKENI. The CDR3: CASSPQGMNTEAFF. The CDR3 coding sequence is TGTGCCAGCTCACCACAGGGTATGAACACTGAAGCTTTCTTT.

The V gene is TRBV7-8, the J gene TRBJ2-5, with TRBD2 matching 8 bases. CDR3 length equals 14 residues. Germline assignment: CDR1 SGHVS and CDR2 FQNEAQ. With V trimmed by 7 bases and J by 8 bases, 12 bases remained unmatched. The CDR3 DNA is TGTGCCAGCACCACAAGACTAGCGCGCTCAACCCAGTACTTC. As protein: CASTTRLARSTQYF. The full variable domain, rest sourced from reference TRBV7-8 and TRBJ2-5, is GAGVSQSPRYKVAKRGQDVALRCDPISGHVSLFWYQQALGQGPEFLTYFQNEAQLDKSGLPSDRFFAERPEGSVSTLKIQRTQQEDSAVYLCASTTRLARSTQYFGPGTRLLVL.

V and J are TRBV12-3 or TRBV12-4 and TRBJ2-2; weak D call: TRBD2 (5 bases). CDR3 length: 16 residues. V shed 7 bases and J shed 6 bases, with 21 bases lying between them. CDR3 nucleotide sequence: TGTGCCAGCAAATTTAACGGGAAGACAAACGCCGGGGAGCTGTTTTTT. Translated: CASKFNGKTNAGELFF.

The rearrangement joins TRBV18 to TRBJ2-7; either TRBD1 or TRBD2 may supply D (6 bases each). Germline CDR1 is KGHSH and CDR2 is LQKENI. V was trimmed by 3 bases and J by 2 bases, leaving 14 bases between them. CDR3 length: 15 residues. As DNA, the CDR3 is TGTGCCAGCTCACCGGGGTGGGGGGCCACCTACGAGCAGTACTTC. Translating it yields CASSPGWGATYEQYF.

A remark on this clonotype: A much larger clone sits a single nucleotide away, making a read error possible. The chain is built from TRBV6-9 and TRBJ2-5, with D unresolved. Germline loops: CDR1 MNHGY, CDR2 SVAAGI. The CDR3 is 13 amino acids. The CDR3 sequence: CATRAPGSETQHF. The CDR3 DNA reads TGTGCCACTAGGGCCCCTGGGTCAGAGACCCAGCACTTC.

Ten or more counts support this clonotype. The J gene is TRBJ1-2, the V gene TRBV28; 12 bases are shared with TRBD1. The CDR3 extends over 14 amino acids. Germline lookup yields CDR1 MDHEN and CDR2 SYDVKM. Unmatched junction bases numbered 5, after V lost 6 bases and J lost 6 bases. The CDR3: CASRAGTGGDGYTF. The CDR3 nucleotides are TGTGCCAGCAGGGCCGGGACAGGGGGCGATGGCTACACCTTC.

J is TRBJ2-7 and V is TRBV15; 7 nucleotides line up with TRBD2. This CDR3 has 15 residues. V shed 5 bases and J 4 bases; nucleotides not matched to a gene: 11. CDR1 is LNHNV and CDR2 is YYDKDF in the germline V gene (reference sequence). The CDR3 region is CATSPGLGAGYEQYF. The DNA for the CDR3 is TGTGCCACCAGCCCTGGACTAGGTGCTGGGTACGAGCAGTACTTC.

This clonotype has ten or more counts. The chain joins TRBV5-1 to TRBJ1-1; no clear D. This CDR3 region has 23 residues. Per germline, CDR1 SGHRS and CDR2 YFSETQ. V lost 5 bases and J lost 1, with 39 bases in between. The CDR3 nucleotides are TGCGCCAGCAGACCCCTTTGGATGGACGAGCGGGGAAGGCATGTAATCAGGAACACTGAAGCTTTCTTT. Translation: CASRPLWMDERGRHVIRNTEAFF.

This clonotype was picked up a small number of times. This may be a read error, as it is one base from a much larger clone. J is TRBJ2-1 and V is TRBV6-1; weak D call: TRBD1 (6 bases). The CDR3 is 15 residues long. V was clipped by 6 bases and J by 12 bases, with 24 bases between them. Germline assignment: CDR1 MNHNS and CDR2 SASEGT. CDR3 region: CASRAQGSVFDGQFF. The DNA of the CDR3 is TGTGCCAGCAGAGCACAGGGTTCGGTTTTCGATGGGCAGTTCTTC.

This clonotype was seen only a few times. This chain links TRBV29-1 with TRBJ1-2; possible D gene TRBD1, 6 bases. Germline CDR1 reads SQVTM; CDR2 reads ANQGSEA. The CDR3 covers 13 residues. Trimming stripped 0 bases from V and 3 bases from J, with 8 bases between. CDR3: CSVEERGYYGYTF. The DNA for the CDR3 is TGCAGCGTTGAAGAAAGGGGGTACTATGGCTACACCTTC.

This clonotype was recorded at least ten times. The V call is TRBV9, the J call TRBJ2-2; the D is unclear. Trimming took 1 base from V and 2 from J, leaving 6 bases between them. The CDR3 runs 14 residues. Germline loops: CDR1 SGDLS, CDR2 YYNGEE. The CDR3 is CASSVSGNTGELFF. The CDR3 DNA reads TGTGCCAGCAGCGTAAGTGGAAACACCGGGGAGCTGTTTTTT.

Many counts were recorded for this clonotype. The genes are TRBV28 and TRBJ2-5; 7 positions match TRBD2. Trimming took 6 bases from V and 5 from J; bases not matched to a gene: 12. CDR1 and CDR2 (germline): MDHEN, SYDVKM. The CDR3 is made up of 15 amino acids. DNA for the CDR3: TGTGCCAGCAGCACACCCCAGAGCGGGGTTGAGACCCAGTACTTC. This sequence encodes CASSTPQSGVETQYF. Variable domain in full (rest from reference TRBV28 and TRBJ2-5): DVKVTQSSRYLVKRTGEKVFLECVQDMDHENMFWYRQDPGLGLRLIYFSYDVKMKEKGDIPEGYSVSREKKERFSLILESASTNQTSMYLCASSTPQSGVETQYFGPGTRLLVL.

In this sample, this clonotype turned up many times. This chain links TRBV30 with TRBJ1-1, with unresolved D. The CDR3 sequence is 11 residues long. In germline, CDR1 is GTSNPN, CDR2 SVGIG (reference sequence). With 4 bases removed from V and 7 bases from J, the gap between germline ends came to 10 bases. The chain's CDR3 is CAWNGRGEAFF. CDR3 in DNA: TGTGCCTGGAACGGGCGTGGTGAAGCTTTCTTT.

Ten or more counts support this clonotype. This chain joins TRBV2 and TRBJ1-2; unclear D gene. The V end lost 4 bases, the J end lost 3 bases, and 12 bases lay between the germline ends. Germline V lookup: CDR1 SNHLY, CDR2 FYNNEI. This CDR3 comprises 14 residues. The CDR3 DNA reads as TGTGCCAGCAGTGTGGGAAACCTCGACTATGGCTACACCTTC. Its translation: CASSVGNLDYGYTF.

The V gene is TRBV28, the J gene TRBJ1-2; 9 bases are a match to TRBD1. From germline, CDR1 is MDHEN and CDR2 SYDVKM. The CDR3 spans 14 residues. Trimming at V came to 6 bases and at J to 7 bases, leaving 9 bases not matched to a gene. DNA for the CDR3: TGTGCCAGCAGGAGCTCCGGGACAGGGTCTGGCTACACCTTC. Its protein product is CASRSSGTGSGYTF.

This clonotype was seen repeatedly, ten times or more. Germline and junction disagree at one end, which may indicate a read error. The rearrangement joins TRBV20-1 to TRBJ2-5, with D perhaps TRBD1 (8 bases). Looked up from germline, CDR1 is DFQATT and CDR2 is SNEGSKA (reference sequence). This CDR3 spans 15 amino acids. In DNA, the CDR3 is TGCAGTGCCAGAGGGGGGGCAGGGGGCGTGAAGACCCAGTACTTC. It is translated as CSARGGAGGVKTQYF.

V usage is TRBV29-1 and J usage is TRBJ2-7, with 7 bases identical to TRBD2. CDR3 length: 12 amino acids. Germline V gene sequence: CDR1 SQVTM, CDR2 ANQGSEA. J lost 7 bases, V lost 4 bases, and 7 bases had no gene match. The CDR3 coding sequence is TGCAGCGTTGTTCACGGGGGGTGGGAGCAGTACTTC. Protein sequence: CSVVHGGWEQYF.

This rearrangement joins TRBV19 to TRBJ2-1; TRBD2 aligns across 13 bases. V lost 5 bases and J lost 14; bases outside the gene matches: 6. In germline, CDR1 is LNHDA, CDR2 SQIVND (reference sequence). CDR3 size: 13 residues. CDR3 sequence: CASSLGTSGIEFF. Here the CDR3 DNA reads TGTGCCAGTAGTCTAGGGACTAGCGGGATTGAGTTCTTC.

This CDR3 is CSATLNRATHNQPQHF. CDR3 coding DNA: TGCAGTGCTACCCTCAACAGGGCCACCCACAATCAGCCCCAGCATTTT. The chain links TRBV20-1 to TRBJ1-5; D might be TRBD1 (6 bases). CDR1 DFQATT and CDR2 SNEGSKA come from the germline V gene (reference sequence). The length of the CDR3 is 16 residues. Deletions cut 4 bases from V and 3 bases from J, with 19 bases between.